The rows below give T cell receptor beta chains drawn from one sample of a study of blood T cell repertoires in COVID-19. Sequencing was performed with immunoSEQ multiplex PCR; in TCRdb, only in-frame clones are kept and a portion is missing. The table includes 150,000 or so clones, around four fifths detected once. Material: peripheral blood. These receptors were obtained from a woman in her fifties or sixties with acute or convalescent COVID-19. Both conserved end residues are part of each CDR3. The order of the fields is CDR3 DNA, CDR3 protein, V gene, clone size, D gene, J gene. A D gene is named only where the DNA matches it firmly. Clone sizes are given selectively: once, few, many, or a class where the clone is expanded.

TGTGCTAGCAGCCCCGGGACAGGGTGGCCCGGGGAGCTGTTTTTT | CASSPGTGWPGELFF | TRBV7-7 | . | TRBD1 | TRBJ2-2
TGTGCCAGCAGAACAGACAGGACCCGAGAGACCCAGTACTTC | CASRTDRTRETQYF | TRBV11-1 | . | . | TRBJ2-5
TGTGCCAGCAGGGTCGGTTCCTCTGGAAACACCATATATTTT | CASRVGSSGNTIYF | TRBV2 | . | . | TRBJ1-3
TGTGCCAGCAGCCAAGCCCCCCTAGCGGGGGGGCGTAGCGATGAGCAGTTCTTC | CASSQAPLAGGRSDEQFF | TRBV14 | . | TRBD2 | TRBJ2-1
TGTGCCAGCAGTTACTCGGCTCGGGGACACGGCTACACCTTC | CASSYSARGHGYTF | TRBV6-5 | . | . | TRBJ1-2
TGTGCCAGCACTCAGGGGTGGACGAACACTGAAGCTTTCTTT | CASTQGWTNTEAFF | TRBV6-5 | . | . | TRBJ1-1
TGTGCCAGCAGCTTAGTGCGGGGGGTCGGCTACACCTTC | CASSLVRGVGYTF | TRBV7-2 | once | . | TRBJ1-2
TGTGCCAGCAGATATGGCGGGGGAGGCACCGGGGAGCTGTTTTTT | CASRYGGGGTGELFF | TRBV7-6 | . | TRBD2 | TRBJ2-2
TGTGCCAGCAGAACCGGGACAGTGAACACCGGGGAGCTGTTTTTT | CASRTGTVNTGELFF | TRBV6-6 | . | TRBD1 | TRBJ2-2
TGTGCCAGCAGTACCGACAGGGGTTATAGGGGCTACACCTTC | CASSTDRGYRGYTF | TRBV6-5 | . | TRBD1 | TRBJ1-2
TGTGCCAGCAGCCGGGGCGGGGACCGGGGCTACACCTTC | CASSRGGDRGYTF | TRBV7-2 | . | . | TRBJ1-2
TGTGCCAGCAGCCAAAGCGAAAAACTGTTTTTT | CASSQSEKLFF | TRBV3-1/TRBV3-2 | few | . | TRBJ1-4
TGTGCCAGCAGCTCCGGACAGGCCATGAACACTGAAGCTTTCTTT | CASSSGQAMNTEAFF | TRBV7-6 | . | TRBD1 | TRBJ1-1
TGTGCCAGCTCACCCCCGTCTCGGGCGGGGGGCTACACCTTC | CASSPPSRAGGYTF | TRBV18 | . | . | TRBJ1-2
TGCGCCAGCAGCCAAGATCAGGGATTCTATGGCTACACCTTC | CASSQDQGFYGYTF | TRBV4-3 | . | . | TRBJ1-2
TGTGCCAGCAGCGTAGAGTCACGGAACACCATATATTTT | CASSVESRNTIYF | TRBV9 | . | . | TRBJ1-3
TGTGCCAGCTCACCTATTCAGGCTGACGGGGAGCTGTTTTTT | CASSPIQADGELFF | TRBV18 | . | . | TRBJ2-2
TGTGCCACCAGTGATTTCTGGGGAGGAGGCTACACCTTC | CATSDFWGGGYTF | TRBV24-1 | . | . | TRBJ1-2
TGTGCCAGCAGCCCAGGAAATAGAGACGCGACCCAGTACTTC | CASSPGNRDATQYF | TRBV9 | once | . | TRBJ2-5
TGTGCCAGCAGTTATGCTAGCGGGGGGGCGGGTGAGCAGTTCTTC | CASSYASGGAGEQFF | TRBV7-6 | . | TRBD2 | TRBJ2-1
TGCGCCAGCAGCCAAGATGGCAACGCCCTGGATGGCTACACCTTC | CASSQDGNALDGYTF | TRBV4-3 | . | . | TRBJ1-2
TGTGCCAGCAGTTTAGCCGGGACAGGGGTTTCACCCCTCCACTTT | CASSLAGTGVSPLHF | TRBV28 | . | TRBD1 | TRBJ1-6
TGTGCCAGCAGACAGGGGGGAGATAGCAATCAGCCCCAGCATTTT | CASRQGGDSNQPQHF | TRBV28 | . | TRBD1 | TRBJ1-5
TGTGCCAGCAGTTACCCCACTAGCGGGGGGGCGAACACCGGGGAGCTGTTTTTT | CASSYPTSGGANTGELFF | TRBV6-2/TRBV6-3 | . | TRBD2 | TRBJ2-2
TGTGCCAGCTCACCAACAGGACAGGGGAACTATGGCTACACCTTC | CASSPTGQGNYGYTF | TRBV18 | . | TRBD1 | TRBJ1-2
TGTGCCAGCAGCTCGCAACAGGGGTCAGGGTACGAGCAGTACTTC | CASSSQQGSGYEQYF | TRBV7-3 | . | TRBD1 | TRBJ2-7
TGTGCCAGCAGAGACGGACTATCAAGGGGAGCCTACGAGCAGTACTTC | CASRDGLSRGAYEQYF | TRBV3-1/TRBV3-2 | few | . | TRBJ2-7
TGTGACGACGCGAGGCCCCATCAGCCCCAGCATTTT | CDDARPHQPQHF | TRBV24-1 | . | . | TRBJ1-5
TGCAGTGCTAGTTCGGGGTCCAAGTACGAGCAGTACTTC | CSASSGSKYEQYF | TRBV20-1 | . | . | TRBJ2-7
TGTGCCAGCTCACCCGAATCTTCCGGGACAGGGGTCTCCTACGAGCAGTACTTC | CASSPESSGTGVSYEQYF | TRBV18 | . | TRBD1 | TRBJ2-7
TGTGCCAGTATCCGGGACAGGGGGGCCTACGAGCAGTACTTC | CASIRDRGAYEQYF | TRBV6-5 | few | TRBD1 | TRBJ2-7
TGTGCCAGCTCACTGGACAGAAGTAATTCACCCCTCCACTTT | CASSLDRSNSPLHF | TRBV18 | . | . | TRBJ1-6